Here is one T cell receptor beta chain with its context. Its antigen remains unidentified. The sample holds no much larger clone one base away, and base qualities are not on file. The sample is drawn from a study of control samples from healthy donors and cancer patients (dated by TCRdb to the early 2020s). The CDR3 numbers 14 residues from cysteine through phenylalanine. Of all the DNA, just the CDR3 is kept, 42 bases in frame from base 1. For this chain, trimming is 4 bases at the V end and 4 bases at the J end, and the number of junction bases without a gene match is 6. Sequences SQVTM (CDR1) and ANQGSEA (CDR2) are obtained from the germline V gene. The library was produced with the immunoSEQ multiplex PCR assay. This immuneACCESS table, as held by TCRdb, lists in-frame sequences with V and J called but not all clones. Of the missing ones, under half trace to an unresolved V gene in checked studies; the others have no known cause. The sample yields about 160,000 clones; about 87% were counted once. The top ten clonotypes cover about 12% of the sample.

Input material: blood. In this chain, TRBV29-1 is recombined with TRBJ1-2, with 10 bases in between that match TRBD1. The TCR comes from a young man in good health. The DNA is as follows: TGCAGCGTTGTTCCGGGACAGGGGCTCTATGGCTACACCTTC. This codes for CSVVPGQGLYGYTF. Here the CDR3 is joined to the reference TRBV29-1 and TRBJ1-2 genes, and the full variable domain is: SAVISQKPSRDICQRGTSLTIQCQVDSQVTMMFWYRQQPGQSLTLIATANQGSEATYESGFVIDKFPISRPNLTFSTLTVSNMSPEDSSIYLCSVVPGQGLYGYTFGSGTRLTVV.